The clone carrying this TCR beta chain was seen more than once but under ten times. The sample is drawn from a study of cytomegalovirus exposure and HLA in healthy donors. The PCR used 60 Vbeta and 13 Jbeta primers. Assay used: immunoSEQ multiplex PCR; TCRdb lists only in-frame clones, some missing. This table holds 90,000 to 100,000 clones, about 80% found once. The ends were cut back, 1 base at V and 7 bases at J, with 7 bases in the middle. The CDR3 sequence is 12 residues long. Germline V gene lookup returns CDR1 KGHSH and CDR2 LQKENI. Sequencing was carried out using PBMCs. V is TRBV18 and J is TRBJ1-1; D gene uncertain. The source is a man between 35 and 55 years old in good health and CMV-seronegative. The CDR3 DNA reads TGTGCCAGCTCACCACAGCATCTTGAAGCTTTCTTT. It encodes CASSPQHLEAFF.